The T cell receptor (beta chain) under discussion was sequenced for a study of blood T cell repertoires in COVID-19. Study summary: From T cells, B-cell-depleted T cells, or PBMCs came the material, which was cDNA or gDNA.

The CDR3 runs 14 residues. The V end lost 3 bases, the J end lost 4 bases, and 11 bases lay between the germline ends. The germline V gene encodes CDR1 WSHSY and CDR2 SAAADI. Original processing notes: By means of reference gene primer amplification, nucleated cell counts were estimated. Data came from immunoSEQ multiplex PCR; TCRdb stores just in-frame clones and leaves some out. For V, J and clone size, that table is used; D and trimming come from the DNA. The sample carries about 69,000 clones, 70% to 85% recorded once. The rearrangement links TRBV10-2 to TRBJ2-3, with D perhaps TRBD1 (6 bases). This receptor was taken from a man between 45 and 60 years old with COVID-19, enrolled during active disease. The sequencing input was peripheral blood. CDR3 protein: CASSEQGIADTQYF. CDR3 sequence (DNA): TGCGCCAGCAGTGAACAGGGTATAGCAGATACGCAGTATTTT.